What follows is one T cell receptor (beta chain) and its context. The germline gives CDR1 MNHEY, CDR2 SMNVEV (reference sequence). The V gene lost 5 bases and the J gene lost 7 bases, with 15 bases spanning the gap. The CDR3 totals 14 residues. This record comes from a study of blood T cell repertoires in COVID-19. TCRdb's copy holds only in-frame clones and misses some; the assay was immunoSEQ multiplex PCR. The sample has under 300,000 clones; around 92% are singletons. The clonotype originates from a woman between 55 and 75 years old who had recovered from COVID-19. Sequencing was done on a sample of PBMCs or T cells enriched from blood (not recorded which). The gene calls are TRBV27 and TRBJ2-1, with D tentatively TRBD2 (6 bases). CDR3 in amino acids: CASSNLMGRNEQFF. CDR3 DNA sequence: TGTGCCAGCAGTAACCTCATGGGGAGGAATGAGCAGTTCTTC.